The next 30 T cell receptor beta chains were all read from a single sample in a study of beta chain features in type 1 diabetes. General study findings and limits: Shortening that was moderate but significant affected the TCRB CDR3s of Type 1 diabetes patients in all four CD4+ subsets.

No antigens are known for them. Sequencing targeted expressed TCRB transcripts, as all isolated RNA had been reverse transcribed. Here immunoSEQ multiplex PCR was the method, and the copy in TCRdb shows in-frame clones only, minus some. The sample holds roughly 150,000 clones, roughly 10% seen once. Input material: central memory CD4+ T cells from blood. Every receptor here comes from a woman younger than 45 with type 1 diabetes.

This clone has only a few counts. This rearrangement joins TRBV19 to TRBJ2-5, with TRBD2 identical over 7 bases. This CDR3 is 14 amino acids long. Trimming at V came to 7 bases and at J to 0 bases, leaving 5 bases not matched to a gene. Germline loops: CDR1 LNHDA, CDR2 SQIVND (reference sequence). The CDR3 is CASMGGMNQETQYF. The CDR3 DNA follows: TGTGCCAGTATGGGGGGGATGAACCAAGAGACCCAGTACTTC. Together with reference TRBV19 and TRBJ2-5, the CDR3 gives the full variable domain: DGGITQSPKYLFRKEGQNVTLSCEQNLNHDAMYWYRQDPGQGLRLIYYSQIVNDFQKGDIAEGYSVSREKKESFPLTVTSAQKNPTAFYLCASMGGMNQETQYFGPGTRLLVL.

The chain employs TRBV2 and TRBJ2-1; D is possibly TRBD2 (5 bases). There are 15 residues in the CDR3. V was pared by 2 bases and J by 4 bases, with 12 bases between. The V gene's germline CDR1 is SNHLY and CDR2 FYNNEI. DNA of the CDR3: TGTGCCAGCAGTGAAATAACGGGAAGGTACAATGAGCAGTTCTTC. Translation gives CASSEITGRYNEQFF.

This clone was detected a few times. The junction does not match germline at one end; this may be a read error. The chain employs TRBV28 and TRBJ1-2, with D possibly TRBD1 on 5 matching bases. The CDR3 loop spans 13 amino acids. Germline values: CDR1 MDHEN, CDR2 SYDVKM. CDR3 in amino acids: CASRLSGSAGYTF. Here the CDR3 DNA reads TGTGCCAGCAGGTTATCAGGGTCCGCCGGCTACACCTTC.

The chain uses TRBV6-1 and TRBJ2-3; D not certain. The CDR3 is 13 amino acids. V lost 10 bases, J lost 4 bases, and 15 bases lay in between. Germline V lookup: CDR1 MNHNS, CDR2 SASEGT. The CDR3 here is CAILRSGSDTQYF. The CDR3 nucleotides are TGTGCCATCTTGAGGAGTGGATCAGATACGCAGTATTTT.

The genes are TRBV30 and TRBJ2-5, with 9 bases aligning to TRBD2. V was pared by 7 bases and J by 2 bases, with 8 bases of the junction left unmatched. CDR3 length equals 14 residues. Germline-derived CDR1 and CDR2 are GTSNPN and SVGIG (reference sequence). This CDR3 reads CASSGRSGQETQYF. CDR3 coding DNA: TGTGCCTCGAGCGGGAGGTCGGGACAAGAGACCCAGTACTTC.

This clone has only a few counts. The chain links TRBV19 to TRBJ2-1; 11 nucleotides agree with TRBD1. The CDR3 is 15 residues long. Germline V gene data show CDR1 as LNHDA and CDR2 as SQIVND (reference sequence). V shed 3 bases and J 6 bases; nucleotides not matched to a gene: 4. CDR3 in amino acids: CASSITGTGGNEQFF. For the CDR3, the DNA is TGTGCCAGTAGTATTACCGGGACAGGGGGCAATGAGCAGTTCTTC.

This sequence joins TRBV2 and TRBJ1-5, with 11 nucleotides matching TRBD1. Germline CDR1 SNHLY, CDR2 FYNNEI. Germline trimming cut 7 bases from V and 7 bases from J; bases unmatched to any gene: 9. The CDR3 consists of 15 residues. The CDR3, as DNA: TGTGCCAGCACCACGGACAGGGGGCAGGAACAGCCCCAGCATTTT. This encodes CASTTDRGQEQPQHF.

This clone was detected a few times. V usage is TRBV19 and J usage is TRBJ2-2; TRBD1 agrees at 12 bases. The V gene's germline CDR1 is LNHDA and CDR2 SQIVND (reference sequence). The CDR3 consists of 14 residues. Germline trimming cut 9 bases from V and 6 bases from J; bases unmatched to any gene: 5. CDR3 DNA sequence: TGTGCCAGCGGGACAGGGGGCGTCGCCGGGGAGCTGTTTTTT. Amino acids: CASGTGGVAGELFF.

The rearrangement joins TRBV7-2 to TRBJ2-7, with D possibly matching TRBD1 (6 bases). With 4 bases removed from V and 0 bases from J, the gap between germline ends came to 13 bases. The CDR3 is 15 amino acids. The germline gives CDR1 SGHTA, CDR2 FQGNSA. This CDR3 reads CASSSDSSNSYEQYF. The CDR3 nucleotides are TGTGCCAGCAGCTCGGACAGTAGTAACTCCTACGAGCAGTACTTC.

CDR3 DNA: TGTGCCAGCAGCTTGGGCCAGGGGTCGGGAAACACTGAAGCTTTCTTT. Translated, it gives CASSLGQGSGNTEAFF. The rearrangement links TRBV5-4 to TRBJ1-1, with D possibly being TRBD1 (6 bases). Trimming removed 0 bases from V and 2 bases from J, with 14 bases in between. CDR3 size: 16 residues. Germline CDR1 SGHNT, CDR2 YYREEE (reference sequence).

This clone was counted a few times. The rearrangement uses TRBV30 and TRBJ2-1; TRBD2 aligns across 9 bases. CDR3 length equals 14 residues. CDR1 is GTSNPN and CDR2 is SVGIG in the germline V gene (reference sequence). The V segment lost 5 bases and the J segment 0 bases; nucleotides outside the gene matches: 2. CDR3 coding DNA: TGTGCCTGGGGTAGCGGGAGCTCCTACAATGAGCAGTTCTTC. This translates into CAWGSGSSYNEQFF.

The V gene is TRBV6-5, the J gene TRBJ1-2, with a tentative D call TRBD1 (6 bases). The germline CDR1 and CDR2 sequences are MNHEY and SVGAGI. The CDR3 contains 15 residues. Deletions cut 7 bases from V and 4 bases from J, with 19 bases between. The CDR3, as DNA: TGTGCCAGCACCCCAGGGTGGGGGCAGGTCTATGGCTACACCTTC. Amino acid sequence: CASTPGWGQVYGYTF.

The V call is TRBV11-2, the J call TRBJ2-5; possibly TRBD2 for D (5 bases). Trimming shortened V by 5 bases and J by 1 base, and 8 bases separated the two germline ends. The germline V gene has CDR1 SGHAT and CDR2 FQNNGV. The CDR3 loop spans 13 amino acids. The CDR3 coding sequence is TGTGCCAGCAGCCGGACTGTCCAAGAGACCCAGTACTTC. Its protein is CASSRTVQETQYF.

V and J are TRBV20-1 and TRBJ2-1; a weak D match, TRBD2 (7 bases). Per the germline V gene, CDR1 is DFQATT and CDR2 is SNEGSKA (reference sequence). V lost 6 bases to trimming and J lost 9 bases, with 12 bases between them. The CDR3 has 11 amino acids. Here the CDR3 reads CSAKGGGEQFF. The CDR3 DNA sequence: TGCAGTGCGAAGGGAGGGGGTGAGCAGTTCTTC.

The CDR3 region has the DNA TGTGCCAGTAGTATATCGGGACTAGCGACAGATACGCAGTATTTT. It yields the protein CASSISGLATDTQYF. This chain uses TRBV19 with TRBJ2-3; 10 bases are a match to TRBD2. The germline gives CDR1 LNHDA, CDR2 SQIVND (reference sequence). The CDR3 loop spans 15 amino acids. The trim removed 2 bases at V and 3 bases at J, leaving 2 bases unmatched.

The table lists this clone with a few counts. The chain links TRBV28 to TRBJ2-5, with D possibly being TRBD2 (6 bases). V was shortened by 2 bases and J by 4 bases, with 14 bases between the two germline ends. Germline loops: CDR1 MDHEN, CDR2 SYDVKM. CDR3 size: 15 residues. The CDR3 sequence is CASSLGTRRIETQYF. CDR3 DNA sequence: TGTGCCAGCAGTTTAGGGACTCGAAGGATAGAGACCCAGTACTTC.

The chain uses TRBV5-4 and TRBJ2-1; 8 nucleotides agree with TRBD1. Unmatched junction bases numbered 12, after V lost 4 bases and J lost 9 bases. Germline V gene data show CDR1 as SGHNT and CDR2 as YYREEE (reference sequence). The CDR3 has 15 residues. CDR3 sequence: CASSPGGQGIGEQFF. CDR3 DNA sequence: TGTGCCAGCAGCCCAGGAGGACAGGGAATAGGTGAGCAGTTCTTC.

In nucleotides, the CDR3 is TGTGCCATCACCGGGGCGGGAGAAGGCACAGATACGCAGTATTTT. Amino acids: CAITGAGEGTDTQYF. J is TRBJ2-3 and V is TRBV10-3; TRBD2 matches at 7 bases. V shed 7 bases, J shed 1 base, and the junction held 8 bases outside the gene matches. The CDR3 has 15 residues. In germline, CDR1 is ENHRY, CDR2 SYGVKD.

The V call is TRBV5-4, the J call TRBJ2-3; D may be TRBD1 (6 bases). Trimming pared 2 bases from V and 3 bases from J, leaving 19 bases between. Germline lookup yields CDR1 SGHNT and CDR2 YYREEE (reference sequence). This CDR3 spans 17 amino acids. The CDR3 coding sequence is TGTGCCAGCAGCTTCAAGAGCTCACAGGGATGGACAGATACGCAGTATTTT. Protein product: CASSFKSSQGWTDTQYF.

The chain recombines TRBV27 with TRBJ1-2; no reliable D call. Trimming cost V 2 bases and J 4 bases, with 8 bases left between them. CDR1 and CDR2 from the germline V gene are MNHEY and SMNVEV (reference sequence). This CDR3 spans 13 amino acids. In DNA, the CDR3 is TGTGCCAGCAGTTTAAAGGCAGGCTATGGCTACACCTTC. Encoded protein: CASSLKAGYGYTF.

This clone was seen more than once but under ten times. The chain joins TRBV9 to TRBJ2-7; D might be TRBD1 (7 bases). CDR3 length: 15 amino acids. The germline CDR1 and CDR2 sequences are SGDLS and YYNGEE. V gave up 5 bases and J gave up 0 bases, with 15 bases separating them. CDR3 bases: TGTGCCAGCAGTCCCCGGGGGACAGACTCCTACGAGCAGTACTTC. As protein: CASSPRGTDSYEQYF. Supplemented by reference TRBV9 and TRBJ2-7, the full variable domain reads DSGVTQTPKHLITATGQRVTLRCSPRSGDLSVYWYQQSLDQGLQFLIQYYNGEERAKGNILERFSAQQFPDLHSELNLSSLELGDSALYFCASSPRGTDSYEQYFGPGTRLTVT.

This clone was detected only a few times. The rearrangement uses TRBV11-2 and TRBJ2-1, with 10 bases lining up with TRBD2. V shed 4 bases, J shed 6 bases, and the junction held 3 bases outside the gene matches. Germline assignment: CDR1 SGHAT and CDR2 FQNNGV. The CDR3 totals 14 residues. The CDR3 spells CASSSGTSVNEQFF. The CDR3 DNA reads TGTGCCAGCAGCTCCGGGACTAGCGTCAATGAGCAGTTCTTC.

The chain recombines TRBV28 with TRBJ1-2, with 9 nucleotides matching TRBD1. J was trimmed by 4 bases and V by 2 bases; bases with no gene match: 5. This CDR3 comprises 15 residues. Germline V gene sequence: CDR1 MDHEN, CDR2 SYDVKM. CDR3 coding DNA: TGTGCCAGCAGTTTACCGGGACAGGGCGCCTATGGCTACACCTTC. This gives the protein CASSLPGQGAYGYTF.

This clone was counted between two and nine times. The gene calls are TRBV20-1 and TRBJ1-1; no reliable D call. V was clipped by 6 bases and J by 5 bases, with 10 bases between them. The V gene's germline CDR1 is DFQATT and CDR2 SNEGSKA (reference sequence). The CDR3 runs to 11 residues. The CDR3 loop is CSALRRTEAFF. DNA for the CDR3: TGCAGTGCGCTCCGGAGGACTGAAGCTTTCTTT.

This clone has a handful of counts. The chain joins TRBV30 to TRBJ1-5, with 11 bases matching TRBD1. The CDR3 totals 16 residues. Per the germline V gene, CDR1 is GTSNPN and CDR2 is SVGIG (reference sequence). The V segment lost 4 bases and the J segment 7 bases; nucleotides outside the gene matches: 12. CDR3 sequence (DNA): TGTGCCTGGACCGCCGCCGGGACAGGGGGAGAGCAGCCCCAGCATTTT. Protein: CAWTAAGTGGEQPQHF.

This chain uses TRBV5-4 with TRBJ2-1; 8 bases line up with TRBD2. The CDR3 totals 16 residues. Germline CDR1 SGHNT, CDR2 YYREEE (reference sequence). V lost 4 bases and J lost 7; bases outside the gene matches: 13. The DNA of the CDR3 is TGTGCCAGCAGCCTAGGTGGGACTAGTTTTATGAATGAGCAGTTCTTC. Protein sequence: CASSLGGTSFMNEQFF. Using reference TRBV5-4 and TRBJ2-1 for the parts outside the CDR3, the full variable domain is ETGVTQSPTHLIKTRGQQVTLRCSSQSGHNTVSWYQQALGQGPQFIFQYYREEENGRGNFPPRFSGLQFPNYSSELNVNALELDDSALYLCASSLGGTSFMNEQFFGPGTRLTVL.

This clone was detected a few times. The chain links TRBV18 to TRBJ2-2, with a weak D call TRBD1 (6 bases). The V gene's germline CDR1 is KGHSH and CDR2 LQKENI. Trimming stripped 3 bases from V and 0 bases from J, with 11 bases between. This CDR3 has 16 residues. Here the CDR3 reads CASSPQQGSNTGELFF. CDR3 coding DNA: TGTGCCAGCTCACCCCAACAGGGCTCGAACACCGGGGAGCTGTTTTTT.

This clone has only a few counts. The CDR3 DNA is TGCGCCAGCAGCTTGGAATCGACAGGGGTTGGCGAGCAGTACTTC. This sequence encodes CASSLESTGVGEQYF. V usage is TRBV5-1 and J usage is TRBJ2-7, with 8 bases fitting TRBD1. CDR1 SGHRS and CDR2 YFSETQ come from the germline V gene. V was clipped by 0 bases and J by 6 bases; unmatched bases: 8. The CDR3 is 15 residues long.

The chain carries TRBV5-4 and TRBJ2-2; D is unresolved. The CDR3 has 14 residues. V lost 1 base, J lost 4 bases, and 8 bases lay in between. CDR1 SGHNT and CDR2 YYREEE come from the germline V gene (reference sequence). CDR3 in DNA: TGTGCCAGCAGCTTGCAACAGTCCACCGGGGAGCTGTTTTTT. Amino acids: CASSLQQSTGELFF.

There are a few counts of this clone. The V gene is TRBV27, the J gene TRBJ2-7, with D perhaps matching TRBD1 (5 bases). The length of the CDR3 is 11 residues. Trimming removed 5 bases from V and 6 bases from J, with 8 bases in between. Per the germline V gene, CDR1 is MNHEY and CDR2 is SMNVEV (reference sequence). CDR3 in amino acids: CASSRQGEQYF. In DNA form, the CDR3 reads TGTGCCAGCAGTCGTCAGGGCGAGCAGTACTTC.